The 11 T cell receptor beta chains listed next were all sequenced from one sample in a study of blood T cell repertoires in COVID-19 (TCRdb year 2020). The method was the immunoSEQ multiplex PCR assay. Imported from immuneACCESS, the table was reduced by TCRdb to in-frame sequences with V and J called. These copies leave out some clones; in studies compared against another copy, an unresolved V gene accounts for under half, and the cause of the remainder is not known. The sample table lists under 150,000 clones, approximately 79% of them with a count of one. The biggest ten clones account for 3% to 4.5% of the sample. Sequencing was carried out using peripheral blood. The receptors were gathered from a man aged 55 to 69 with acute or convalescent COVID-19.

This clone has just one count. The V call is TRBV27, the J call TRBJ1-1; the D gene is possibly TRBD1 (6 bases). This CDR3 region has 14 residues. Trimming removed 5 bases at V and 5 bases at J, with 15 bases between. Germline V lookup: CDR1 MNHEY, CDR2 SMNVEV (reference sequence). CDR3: CASSARLTGTEAFF. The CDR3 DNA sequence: TGTGCCAGCAGTGCAAGATTGACAGGAACTGAAGCTTTCTTT.

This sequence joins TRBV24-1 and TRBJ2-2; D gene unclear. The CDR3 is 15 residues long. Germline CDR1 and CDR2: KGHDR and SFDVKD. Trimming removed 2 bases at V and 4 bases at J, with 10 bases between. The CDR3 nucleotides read TGTGCCACCAGTGATTCGATCCGGGTCACCGGGGAGCTGTTTTTT. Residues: CATSDSIRVTGELFF.

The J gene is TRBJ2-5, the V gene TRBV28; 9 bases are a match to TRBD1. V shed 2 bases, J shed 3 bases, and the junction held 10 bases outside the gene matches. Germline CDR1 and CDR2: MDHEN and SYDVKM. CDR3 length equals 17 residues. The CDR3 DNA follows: TGTGCCAGCAGTTTAATCTCTACGGGGACAGGGAAAGAGACCCAGTACTTC. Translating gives CASSLISTGTGKETQYF.

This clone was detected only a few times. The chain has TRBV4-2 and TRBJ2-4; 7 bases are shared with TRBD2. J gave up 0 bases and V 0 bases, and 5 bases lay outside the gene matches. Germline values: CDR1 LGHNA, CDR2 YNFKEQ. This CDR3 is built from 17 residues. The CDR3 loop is CASSQELGGRAKNIQYF. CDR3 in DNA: TGTGCCAGCAGCCAAGAATTGGGGGGGAGAGCCAAAAACATTCAGTACTTC.

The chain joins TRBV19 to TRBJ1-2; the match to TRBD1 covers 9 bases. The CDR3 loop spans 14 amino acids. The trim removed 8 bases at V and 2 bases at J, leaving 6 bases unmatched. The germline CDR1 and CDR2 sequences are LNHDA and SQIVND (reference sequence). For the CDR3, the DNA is TGTGCCAGTGCCACGGGACAGGGAAACTATGGCTACACCTTC. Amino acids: CASATGQGNYGYTF.

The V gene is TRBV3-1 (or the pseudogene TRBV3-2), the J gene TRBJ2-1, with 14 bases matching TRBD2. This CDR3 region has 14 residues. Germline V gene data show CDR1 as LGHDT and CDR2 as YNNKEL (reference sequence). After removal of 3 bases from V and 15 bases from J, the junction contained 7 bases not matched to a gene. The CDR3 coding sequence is TGTGCCAGCAGCCATAGACTAGCGGGAGGGGGTTTGTTCTTC. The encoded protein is CASSHRLAGGGLFF.

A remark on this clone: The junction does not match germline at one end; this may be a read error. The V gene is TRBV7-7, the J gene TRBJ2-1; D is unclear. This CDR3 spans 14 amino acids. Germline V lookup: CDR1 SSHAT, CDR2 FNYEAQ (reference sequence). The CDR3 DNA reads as TGTGCTAGCAGCTTAGCAGGCGGCTATGGTGAGCAGTTCTTC. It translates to CASSLAGGYGEQFF. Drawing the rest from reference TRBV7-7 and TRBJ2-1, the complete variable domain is GAGVSQSPRYKVTKRGQDVTLRCDPISSHATLYWYQQALGQGPEFLTYFNYEAQPDKSGLPSDRFSAERPEGSISTLTIQRTEQRDSAMYRCASSLAGGYGEQFFGPGTRLTVL.

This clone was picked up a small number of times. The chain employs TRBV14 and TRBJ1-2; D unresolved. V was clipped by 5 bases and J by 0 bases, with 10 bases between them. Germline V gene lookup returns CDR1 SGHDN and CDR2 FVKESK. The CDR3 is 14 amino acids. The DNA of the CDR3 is TGTGCCAGCAGCTTCGACACAGCTAACTATGGCTACACCTTC. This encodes CASSFDTANYGYTF. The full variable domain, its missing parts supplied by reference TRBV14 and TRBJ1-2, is EAGVTQFPSHSVIEKGQTVTLRCDPISGHDNLYWYRRVMGKEIKFLLHFVKESKQDESGMPNNRFLAERTGGTYSTLKVQPAELEDSGVYFCASSFDTANYGYTFGSGTRLTVV.

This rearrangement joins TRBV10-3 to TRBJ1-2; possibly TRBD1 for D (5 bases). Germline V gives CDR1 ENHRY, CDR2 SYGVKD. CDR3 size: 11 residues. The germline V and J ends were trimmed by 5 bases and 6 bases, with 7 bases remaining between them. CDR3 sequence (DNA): TGTGCCATCAGTTCGACAGATGGCTACACCTTC. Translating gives CAISSTDGYTF.

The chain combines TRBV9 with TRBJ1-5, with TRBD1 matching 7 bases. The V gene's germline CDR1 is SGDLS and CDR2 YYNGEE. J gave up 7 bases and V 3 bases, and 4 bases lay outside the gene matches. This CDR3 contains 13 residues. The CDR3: CASSATGRQPQHF. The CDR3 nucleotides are TGTGCCAGCAGCGCGACAGGGAGGCAGCCCCAGCATTTT.

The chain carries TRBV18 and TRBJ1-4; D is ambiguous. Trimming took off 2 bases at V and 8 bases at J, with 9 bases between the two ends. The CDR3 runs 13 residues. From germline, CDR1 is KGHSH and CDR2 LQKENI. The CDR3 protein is CASSPGLGEKLFF. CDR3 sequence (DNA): TGTGCCAGCTCACCAGGACTGGGGGAAAAACTGTTTTTT. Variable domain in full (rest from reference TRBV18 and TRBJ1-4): NAGVMQNPRHLVRRRGQEARLRCSPMKGHSHVYWYRQLPEEGLKFMVYLQKENIIDESGMPKERFSAEFPKEGPSILRIQQVVRGDSAAYFCASSPGLGEKLFFGSGTQLSVL.